The source of this T cell receptor beta chain is a study of cytomegalovirus exposure and HLA in healthy donors. Trimming removed 4 bases from V and 0 bases from J, with 9 bases in between. Germline V lookup: CDR1 SEHNR, CDR2 FQNEAQ (reference sequence). This CDR3 region has 15 residues. General study points: Researchers reportedly found TCR beta sequences accurately predicted most subjects' HLA-A and HLA-B alleles.

The study ran its PCR with 60 Vbeta and 13 Jbeta primers. Study processing details: In a later analysis, of tens of millions of unique beta chains, 9 million to 11 million appeared in at least two donors. Clones were sequenced by immunoSEQ multiplex PCR, and TCRdb holds only the in-frame ones, with some missing. D and trimming were read from the DNA, whereas the V and J calls and clone size are those reported in that table. The sample consists of under 200,000 clones, more than 70% of them appearing once. At collection, donors were nominally healthy, but unrecorded immune exposures were probable. Concerning this clone itself: Its antigen is not known.

The chain links TRBV7-9 to TRBJ2-2, with D possibly TRBD1 on 6 matching bases. The sample consisted of PBMCs. The clonotype comes from a woman aged 40 to 55 in good health and CMV-seropositive. The CDR3 reads CASSSGTSNTGELFF. CDR3 coding DNA: TGTGCCAGCAGCTCCGGGACATCGAACACCGGGGAGCTGTTTTTT.